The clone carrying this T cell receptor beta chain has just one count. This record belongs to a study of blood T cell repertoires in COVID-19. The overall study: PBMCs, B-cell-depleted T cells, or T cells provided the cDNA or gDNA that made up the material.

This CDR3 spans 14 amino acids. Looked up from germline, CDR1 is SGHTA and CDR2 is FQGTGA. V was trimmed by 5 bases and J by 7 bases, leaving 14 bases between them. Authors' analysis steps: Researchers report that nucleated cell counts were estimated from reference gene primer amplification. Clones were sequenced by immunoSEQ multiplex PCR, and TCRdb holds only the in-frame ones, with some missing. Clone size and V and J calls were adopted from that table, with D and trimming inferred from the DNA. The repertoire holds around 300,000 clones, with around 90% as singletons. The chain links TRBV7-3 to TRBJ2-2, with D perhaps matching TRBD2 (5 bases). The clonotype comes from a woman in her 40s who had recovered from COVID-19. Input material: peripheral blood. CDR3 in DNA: TGTGCCAGCAGCCTCCGGCCCGAGGGCGGGGAGCTGTTTTTT. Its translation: CASSLRPEGGELFF.